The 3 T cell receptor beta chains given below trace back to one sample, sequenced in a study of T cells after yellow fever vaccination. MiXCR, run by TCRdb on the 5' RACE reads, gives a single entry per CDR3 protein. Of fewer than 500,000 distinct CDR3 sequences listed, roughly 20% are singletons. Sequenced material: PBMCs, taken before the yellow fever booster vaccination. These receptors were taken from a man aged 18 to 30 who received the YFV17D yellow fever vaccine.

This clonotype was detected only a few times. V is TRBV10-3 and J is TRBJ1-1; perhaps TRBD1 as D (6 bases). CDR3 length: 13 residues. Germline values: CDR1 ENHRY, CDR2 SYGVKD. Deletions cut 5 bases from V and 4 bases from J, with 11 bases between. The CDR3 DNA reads TGTGCCATCAGTACAGGGTCGGGCACTGAAGCTTTCTTT. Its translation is CAISTGSGTEAFF.

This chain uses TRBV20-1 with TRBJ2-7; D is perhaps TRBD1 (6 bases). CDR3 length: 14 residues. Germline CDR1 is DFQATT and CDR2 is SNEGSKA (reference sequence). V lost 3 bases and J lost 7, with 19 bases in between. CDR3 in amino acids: CSASSGAADGEQYF. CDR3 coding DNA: TGCAGTGCTAGTTCAGGGGCCGCAGACGGTGAGCAGTACTTC.

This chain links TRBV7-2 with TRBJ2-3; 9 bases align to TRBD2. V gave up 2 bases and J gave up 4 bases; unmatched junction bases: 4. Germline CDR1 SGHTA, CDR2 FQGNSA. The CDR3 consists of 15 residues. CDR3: CASSLLSGGSDTQYF. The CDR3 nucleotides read TGTGCCAGCAGCTTACTTAGCGGGGGTTCAGATACGCAGTATTTT.